The next 4 T cell receptor beta chains were all read from a single sample in a study of blood T cell repertoires in COVID-19. Assay used: immunoSEQ multiplex PCR; TCRdb lists only in-frame clones, some missing. The table has nearly 250,000 clones, 80% to 90% seen once. The sample was PBMCs or T cells enriched from blood (not recorded which). Receptors were obtained from a man over 45 who had been exposed to COVID-19.

The V gene is TRBV5-4, the J gene TRBJ2-7; maybe TRBD2 (5 bases). The CDR3 length is 13 residues. The germline V gene has CDR1 SGHNT and CDR2 YYREEE (reference sequence). Trimming left V 4 bases short and J 8 bases short, with 16 bases between. CDR3 sequence: CASSGRATGKQYF. The CDR3 DNA is TGTGCCAGCAGCGGCCGGGCGACGGGAAAGCAGTACTTC.

The chain is built from TRBV5-1 and TRBJ1-2, with D possibly being TRBD1 (6 bases). The CDR3 has 14 amino acids. Trimming shortened V by 0 bases and J by 4 bases, and 10 bases separated the two germline ends. CDR1 and CDR2 (germline): SGHRS, YFSETQ. The CDR3 region is CASSLGTAFYGYTF. DNA of the CDR3: TGCGCCAGCAGCTTGGGGACAGCCTTCTATGGCTACACCTTC.

The CDR3 is CASSSSTGVDIQYF. The CDR3 DNA reads as TGTGCCAGCAGCTCCTCGACAGGGGTAGACATTCAGTACTTC. The chain employs TRBV11-3 and TRBJ2-4; 8 bases are a match to TRBD1. The CDR3 spans 14 residues. The germline V gene encodes CDR1 SGHNT and CDR2 YENEEA. V lost 4 bases and J lost 8; bases outside the gene matches: 7.

This chain uses TRBV18 with TRBJ2-7; no clear D. CDR1 and CDR2 from the germline V gene are KGHSH and LQKENI. The CDR3 totals 12 residues. The V end was cut by 4 bases, the J end by 6 bases, with 10 bases between. The chain's CDR3 is CASSQPAAEQYF. Here the CDR3 DNA reads TGTGCCAGCTCACAACCCGCGGCCGAGCAGTACTTC.